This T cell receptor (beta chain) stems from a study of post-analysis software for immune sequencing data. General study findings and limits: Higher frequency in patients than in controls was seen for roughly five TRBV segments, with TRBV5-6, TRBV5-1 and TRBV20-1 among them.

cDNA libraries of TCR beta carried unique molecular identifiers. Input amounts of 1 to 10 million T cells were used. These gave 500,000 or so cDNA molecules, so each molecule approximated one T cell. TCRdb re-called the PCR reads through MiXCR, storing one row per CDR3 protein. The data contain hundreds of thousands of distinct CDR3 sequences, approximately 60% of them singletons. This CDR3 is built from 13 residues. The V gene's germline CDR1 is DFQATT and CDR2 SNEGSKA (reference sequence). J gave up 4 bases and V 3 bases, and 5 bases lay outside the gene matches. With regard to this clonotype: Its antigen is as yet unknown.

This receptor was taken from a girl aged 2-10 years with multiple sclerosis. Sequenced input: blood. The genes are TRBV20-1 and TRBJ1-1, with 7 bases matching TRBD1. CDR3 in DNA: TGCAGTGCTAGTAGACAGGGTGGCACTGAAGCTTTCTTT. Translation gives CSASRQGGTEAFF.